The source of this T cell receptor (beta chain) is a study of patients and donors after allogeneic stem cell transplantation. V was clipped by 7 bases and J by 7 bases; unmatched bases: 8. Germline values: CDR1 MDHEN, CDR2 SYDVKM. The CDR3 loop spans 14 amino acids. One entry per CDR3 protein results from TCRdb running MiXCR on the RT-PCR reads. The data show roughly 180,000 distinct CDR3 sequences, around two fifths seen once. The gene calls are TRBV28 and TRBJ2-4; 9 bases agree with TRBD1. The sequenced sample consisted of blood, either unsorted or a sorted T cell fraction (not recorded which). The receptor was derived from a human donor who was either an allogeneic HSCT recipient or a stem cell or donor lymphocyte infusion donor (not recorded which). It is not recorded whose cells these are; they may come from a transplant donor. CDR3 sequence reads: CASNIDRGSNIQYF. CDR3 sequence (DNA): TGTGCCAGCAATATCGACAGGGGGTCCAACATTCAGTACTTC.